The 15 T cell receptor beta chains below come from one sample, sequenced in a study of tumor and adjacent non-tumor tissue in lung cancer. This sample's RNA came from whole unsorted tissue. Three rounds of nested PCR, following a modified ARM-PCR protocol, produced the TCRbeta library. TCRdb fed the multiplex PCR reads into MiXCR, producing one record per CDR3 protein. This sample has about 70,000 distinct CDR3 sequences, with 55% to 85% found just once. Sequencing was carried out using lung tumor tissue. The source is a man between 60 and 75 years old with non-small cell lung cancer.

A remark on this clonotype: At one end the junction does not follow the germline gene, possibly because of a read error. The rearrangement links TRBV6-5 to TRBJ1-1; D gene uncertain. This CDR3 has 13 amino acids. Germline loops: CDR1 MNHEY, CDR2 SVGAGI. This chain's CDR3 is CVSSYSRETEAFF. The CDR3 DNA reads as TGTGTCAGCAGTTACTCTAGGGAGACTGAAGCTTTCTTT.

About this clonotype: Possible read error: a much larger clone is one base away. This likely comes from a read error, as the CDR3 has no conserved phenylalanine or tryptophan at its end. The chain links TRBV29-1 to TRBJ1-2; 12 positions agree with TRBD1. CDR1 is SQVTM, CDR2 ANQGSEA, per germline. The CDR3 length is 16 residues. The V segment lost 7 bases and the J segment 4 bases; nucleotides outside the gene matches: 13. This CDR3 reads CSAVPGQGARIYGYTI. CDR3 nucleotides: TGCAGCGCGGTCCCGGGACAGGGGGCGCGTATCTATGGCTACACCATC.

Notes on this clonotype: A much larger clone differs by one base, so this may be a read error. This sequence joins TRBV6-1 and TRBJ2-5, with TRBD2 identical over 12 bases. The length of the CDR3 is 14 residues. The germline V gene has CDR1 MNHNS and CDR2 SASEGT. The trim removed 10 bases at V and 4 bases at J, leaving 7 bases unmatched. The CDR3 DNA reads as TGTGCCACCTCCCTGACTAGCGGGAGAGAGACCCAGTACTTC. Translating gives CATSLTSGRETQYF.

This sequence joins TRBV6-6 and TRBJ1-2; D is possibly TRBD1 (6 bases). Per germline, CDR1 MNHNY and CDR2 SVGAGI (reference sequence). CDR3 length equals 15 residues. Trimming took 0 bases from V and 11 from J, leaving 19 bases between them. The CDR3 loop reads CASSYSGGAGYAYTF. CDR3 nucleotide sequence: TGTGCCAGCAGTTACTCGGGGGGGGCGGGCTATGCTTACACCTTC.

The table lists this clonotype with a few counts. This sequence may be a read error, since a much larger clone differs from it by one base. This chain joins TRBV10-3 and TRBJ2-6, with D hard to call. Germline lookup yields CDR1 ENHRY and CDR2 SYGVKD. The CDR3 length is 15 residues. The CDR3 region is CAITDGSSGVNVLTF. As DNA, the CDR3 is TGTGCCATCACGGACGGAAGCTCTGGGGTCAACGTCCTGACTTTC.

This clonotype appeared many times. The chain recombines TRBV30 with TRBJ1-2, with D possibly TRBD1 on 6 matching bases. The length of the CDR3 is 12 residues. Germline CDR1 and CDR2: GTSNPN and SVGIG (reference sequence). V was clipped by 2 bases and J by 3 bases, with 7 bases between them. CDR3 loop: CAWSKGDYGYTF. The CDR3 nucleotides are TGTGCCTGGAGTAAGGGGGACTATGGCTACACCTTC.

As to this clonotype: One end of the junction fails to match germline, which may point to a read error. The chain links TRBV14 to TRBJ2-1; possible D gene TRBD1, 6 bases. CDR3 size: 14 residues. Germline CDR1 is SGHDN and CDR2 is FVKESK. Here the CDR3 DNA reads TGTACCAGCAGCCAAGCAGGCAGGGGCAATGCGCAGTTCTTC. Protein: CTSSQAGRGNAQFF. Together with reference TRBV14 and TRBJ2-1, the CDR3 gives the full variable domain: EAGVTQFPSHSVIEKGQTVTLRCDPISGHDNLYWYRRVMGKEIKFLLHFVKESKQDESGMPNNRFLAERTGGTYSTLKVQPAELEDSGVYFCTSSQAGRGNAQFFGPGTRLTVL.

The chain joins TRBV28 to TRBJ1-1; D not resolved. The CDR3 consists of 12 residues. The V end was cut by 2 bases, the J end by 11 bases, with 12 bases between. The V gene's germline CDR1 is MDHEN and CDR2 SYDVKM. The chain's CDR3 is CASSLGTVRAFF. CDR3 in DNA: TGTGCCAGCAGTTTAGGCACCGTGCGGGCTTTCTTT.

A word on this clonotype: At one boundary the junction diverges from the germline segment, which might be a read error. The rearrangement links TRBV29-1 to TRBJ2-7; D might be TRBD1 or TRBD2, each matching 6 bases. Germline V lookup: CDR1 SQVTM, CDR2 ANQGSEA. The CDR3 is made up of 14 amino acids. Written as DNA, the CDR3 is TGCAGCGTTCAGGGAGGCAGGGGTGGGTACGTGCAGTACTTC. This encodes CSVQGGRGGYVQYF.

To note about this clonotype: Since a much larger clone is just one base distant, this may be a read error. J is TRBJ1-1 and V is TRBV28; tentatively, D is TRBD1 (5 bases). Germline V lookup: CDR1 MDHEN, CDR2 SYDVKM. CDR3 length: 14 residues. Between the trimmed V and J ends, which lost 6 bases and 0 bases, there was a span of 11 bases. The CDR3 sequence is CASRSWDLNTEAFF. CDR3 DNA: TGTGCCAGCAGGTCATGGGACCTGAACACTGAAGCTTTCTTT.

The chain joins TRBV10-3 to TRBJ2-5; D tentatively fits TRBD1 or TRBD2 (5 bases each). From germline, CDR1 is ENHRY and CDR2 SYGVKD. Trimming left V 8 bases short and J 5 bases short, with 24 bases between. The CDR3 consists of 16 residues. The DNA for the CDR3 is TGTGCCATCTGCGCTACCGGGACCAGCCGCGACGAGACCCAGTACTTC. Protein product: CAICATGTSRDETQYF.

This chain uses TRBV11-3 with TRBJ1-1; D possibly corresponds to TRBD1 (6 bases). Germline-derived CDR1 and CDR2 are SGHNT and YENEEA. The CDR3 sequence is 17 residues long. Trimming removed 9 bases at V and 1 base at J, with 24 bases between. Written as DNA, the CDR3 is TGTGCCAGTAACCTACGGTGCCGCGGGACATCGAACACTGAAGCTTTCTTT. Translating gives CASNLRCRGTSNTEAFF.

On this clonotype: It may be a read error: a sequence one base away is much more abundant. The chain joins TRBV7-8 to TRBJ1-1, with D unresolved. This CDR3 is 12 amino acids long. Germline V lookup: CDR1 SGHVS, CDR2 FQNEAQ. CDR3 nucleotides: TGTGGCAGCAGCCCCGGGGTTTGGGAAGCTTTCTTT. Amino acids: CGSSPGVWEAFF.

As regards this clonotype: Without the conserved terminal phenylalanine or tryptophan, this CDR3 likely stems from a read error. The chain joins TRBV6-5 to TRBJ2-7, with TRBD1 matching over 7 bases. The length of the CDR3 is 15 residues. CDR1 and CDR2 from the germline V gene are MNHEY and SVGAGI. The CDR3 coding sequence is TGTGCTAGCAGCTACGGGGCTGGACAGGTTTACGAGCAGTACTAC. Its protein is CASSYGAGQVYEQYY.

This clonotype was detected ten times or more. This chain connects TRBV5-4 to TRBJ2-5; D gene unclear. Germline V gives CDR1 SGHNT, CDR2 YYREEE (reference sequence). Trimming left V 3 bases short and J 5 bases short, with 14 bases between. CDR3 length: 14 amino acids. CDR3 DNA sequence: TGTGCCAGCAGCTACGACGAACAGACGGAGACCCAGTACTTC. This codes for CASSYDEQTETQYF.